This T cell receptor beta chain was sequenced for a study of cytomegalovirus exposure and HLA in healthy donors. General study findings and limits: Cytomegalovirus association was listed for about 170 TCR beta chains.

The germline V gene encodes CDR1 SGHNT and CDR2 YYREEE (reference sequence). J was trimmed by 4 bases and V by 0 bases; bases with no gene match: 9. This CDR3 contains 16 residues. Primers included in the PCR were 60 Vbeta and 13 Jbeta primers. Some clones are missing from TCRdb's copy, which holds only in-frame ones; the method was immunoSEQ multiplex PCR. The sample lists about 190,000 clones, roughly 76% seen once, with approximately 2.1% in the top ten. For this clone: Its specificity is not known.

This TCR derives from a woman aged 25-40 years in good health and CMV-seropositive. The J gene is TRBJ2-5, the V gene TRBV5-4; TRBD2 aligns across 7 bases. Sequenced sample: PBMCs. The CDR3 region is CASSLAPMAGVETQYF. The CDR3 DNA sequence: TGTGCCAGCAGCTTGGCCCCCATGGCGGGGGTAGAGACCCAGTACTTC.